This T cell receptor (beta chain) was sequenced in a study of blood T cell repertoires in COVID-19. The overall study: The samples span acute and convalescent COVID-19 from the United States, Italy and Spain. T cells, B-cell-depleted T cells, or PBMCs supplied cDNA or gDNA.

Profiled with immunoSEQ multiplex PCR; TCRdb holds only in-frame clones, not every one. The sample carries around 300,000 clones, over 75% recorded once. V lost 4 bases to trimming and J lost 0 bases, with 6 bases between them. The CDR3 is made up of 13 amino acids. The germline V gene has CDR1 ENHRY and CDR2 SYGVKD. Either two negative PCRs, clearance, or symptom resolution qualified Cohort 3 donors as recovered. The sequenced material came from PBMCs or T cells enriched from blood (not recorded which). This TCR was sampled from a woman aged 18 to 35 who had recovered from COVID-19. The chain has TRBV10-3 and TRBJ1-1; D might be TRBD1 (6 bases). CDR3 bases: TGTGCCATCAGTGGGACAGTGAACACTGAAGCTTTCTTT. It encodes CAISGTVNTEAFF.